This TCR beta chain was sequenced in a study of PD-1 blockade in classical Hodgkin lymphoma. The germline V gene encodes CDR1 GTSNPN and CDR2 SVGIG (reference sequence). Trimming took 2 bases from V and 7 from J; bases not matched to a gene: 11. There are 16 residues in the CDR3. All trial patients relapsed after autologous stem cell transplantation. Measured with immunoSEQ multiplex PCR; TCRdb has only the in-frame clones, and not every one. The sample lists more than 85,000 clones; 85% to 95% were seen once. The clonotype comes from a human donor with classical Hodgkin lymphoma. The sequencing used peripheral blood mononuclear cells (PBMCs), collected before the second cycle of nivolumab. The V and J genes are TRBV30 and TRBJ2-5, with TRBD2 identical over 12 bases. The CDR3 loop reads CAWSLGLAGYIGTQYF. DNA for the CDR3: TGTGCCTGGAGTTTAGGACTAGCGGGGTATATAGGGACCCAGTACTTC.